The rows below give T cell receptor beta chains drawn from one sample of a study of cytomegalovirus exposure and HLA in healthy donors. Only in-frame clones appear in the TCRdb table, and some are missing; sequencing was by immunoSEQ multiplex PCR. The sample includes around 120,000 clones, 60% to 85% of them seen just once. Sequencing input: PBMCs. The receptors were gathered from a man aged 50-59 years in good health and CMV-seropositive. CDR3s include the opening cysteine and the closing phenylalanine or tryptophan. The D gene is left open where the match is weak. Clone size is stated in some rows and not others, as once, few, many or a class when expanded.

>TRBJ1-2|-|-|TRBV4-1
CASSQGSGYGYTF
TGCGCCAGTAGCCAAGGGTCAGGCTATGGCTACACCTTC
>TRBJ1-5|-|once|TRBV10-3
CATNTGMDQPQHF
TGTGCCACCAATACAGGGATGGATCAGCCCCAGCATTTT
>TRBJ1-6|TRBD1|-|TRBV27
CASRFSGHRGSSPLHF
TGTGCCAGCAGATTCTCTGGCCACAGGGGGTCTTCACCCCTCCACTTT
>TRBJ2-3|-|-|TRBV11-2
CASSFGGFTDTQYF
TGTGCCAGCAGCTTCGGAGGGTTCACAGATACGCAGTATTTT
>TRBJ2-7|TRBD1|-|TRBV7-9
CASSLGQGTYEQYF
TGTGCCAGCAGCCTCGGACAGGGCACCTACGAGCAGTACTTC
>TRBJ2-1|-|-|TRBV6-6
CASSSATEQFF
TGTGCCAGCAGCAGCGCTACAGAGCAGTTCTTC
>TRBJ1-2|TRBD1|-|TRBV4-1
CASSPGQGARSYGYTF
TGCGCCAGCAGCCCGGGACAGGGGGCGCGGAGCTATGGCTACACCTTC
>TRBJ1-6|TRBD1|-|TRBV28
CASSLDRGRNSPLHF
TGTGCCAGCAGTTTAGACAGGGGGCGAAACTCACCCCTCCACTTT
>TRBJ1-2|TRBD1|once|TRBV6-1
CASSEAGTGVGYTF
TGTGCCAGCAGTGAAGCGGGGACAGGGGTCGGCTACACCTTC
>TRBJ1-6|-|-|TRBV7-2
CASSSRQVFNSPLHF
TGTGCCAGCAGCTCACGACAGGTCTTCAATTCACCCCTCCACTTT
>TRBJ2-3|TRBD2|-|TRBV6-6
CASNPGLATDTQYF
TGTGCCAGCAATCCGGGACTAGCAACAGATACGCAGTATTTT
>TRBJ2-1|TRBD2|-|TRBV10-2
CASSWSSGGNEQFF
TGCGCCAGCAGTTGGAGTAGCGGGGGCAATGAGCAGTTCTTC
>TRBJ2-1|TRBD2|-|TRBV7-2
CASTGGTYNEQFF
TGTGCCAGTACGGGAGGGACCTACAATGAGCAGTTCTTC
>TRBJ2-7|TRBD1|-|TRBV6-1
CASTRDTGGYEQYF
TGTGCCAGCACCCGAGACACAGGGGGATACGAGCAGTACTTC
>TRBJ2-3|TRBD2|-|TRBV5-6
CASSLASGTKVDTQYF
TGTGCCAGCAGCTTGGCTAGCGGGACTAAAGTGGATACGCAGTATTTT
>TRBJ2-1|-|-|TRBV6-1
CASSSDGGMYNEQFF
TGTGCCAGCAGTTCCGATGGGGGCATGTACAATGAGCAGTTCTTC
>TRBJ2-7|TRBD2|many|TRBV27
CASRGLAGGSEQYF
TGTGCCAGCAGGGGACTAGCGGGGGGTTCGGAGCAGTACTTC
>TRBJ1-1|-|-|TRBV4-1
CASSQATGNTEAFF
TGCGCCAGCAGCCAAGCCACCGGGAACACTGAAGCTTTCTTT
>TRBJ1-5|-|-|TRBV19
CASSIGQASRQPQHF
TGTGCCAGTAGTATAGGACAGGCATCTCGGCAGCCCCAGCATTTT
>TRBJ1-2|TRBD1|-|TRBV7-9
CASTIEGGGKGYTF
TGTGCCAGCACCATAGAAGGAGGGGGCAAGGGCTACACCTTC
>TRBJ1-1|-|few|TRBV9
CASSVAGSGRTEAFF
TGTGCCAGCAGCGTAGCGGGAAGTGGGAGGACTGAAGCTTTCTTT
>TRBJ2-3|TRBD2|-|TRBV7-2
CASSLVAGGADTQYF
TGTGCCAGCAGCTTAGTAGCGGGAGGGGCAGATACGCAGTATTTT
>TRBJ2-7|-|few|TRBV9
CASSRTESFYEQYF
TGTGCCAGCAGTAGGACAGAGTCTTTCTACGAGCAGTACTTC
>TRBJ1-5|-|-|TRBV27
CASSLSGYSNQPQHF
TGTGCCAGCAGTTTATCCGGTTATAGCAATCAGCCCCAGCATTTT
>TRBJ2-2|TRBD1|-|TRBV6-5
CASSLRDRDTGELFF
TGTGCCAGCAGTCTCCGGGACAGGGACACCGGGGAGCTGTTTTTT
>TRBJ1-1|TRBD1|-|TRBV5-1
CASSFGTGRTEAFF
TGCGCCAGCAGCTTCGGGACAGGGAGAACTGAAGCTTTCTTT
>TRBJ1-1|-|-|TRBV19
CASSIGQYYTEAFF
TGTGCCAGTAGTATCGGACAGTATTACACTGAAGCTTTCTTT
>TRBJ2-3|-|-|TRBV7-2
CASSLDHQAGARSQYF
TGTGCCAGCAGCTTGGATCACCAAGCGGGTGCCCGATCGCAGTATTTT
>TRBJ1-4|TRBD1|-|TRBV6-5
CASSPSGTGSRKLFF
TGTGCCAGCAGTCCATCCGGGACAGGTTCTCGAAAACTGTTTTTT
>TRBJ2-2|-|-|TRBV2
CASRRAGPNTGELFF
TGTGCCAGCCGGAGGGCGGGACCGAACACCGGGGAGCTGTTTTTT
>TRBJ1-2|-|-|TRBV30
CAWSVLTGGGYTF
TGTGCCTGGAGTGTACTTACGGGGGGCGGCTACACCTTC
>TRBJ2-1|-|-|TRBV2
CASSATRSEQFF
TGTGCCAGCAGTGCGACTAGAAGTGAGCAGTTCTTC
>TRBJ2-7|-|-|TRBV10-3
CAAAGEFPGEQYF
TGTGCCGCAGCCGGGGAATTCCCTGGGGAGCAGTACTTC
>TRBJ1-6|TRBD1|-|TRBV6-1
CASRDRSSYNSPLHF
TGTGCCAGCAGGGACAGGAGCTCCTATAATTCACCCCTCCACTTT
>TRBJ1-3|-|-|TRBV13
CASSLASGNTIYF
TGTGCCAGCAGCCTGGCCAGTGGAAACACCATATATTTT
>TRBJ1-6|TRBD1|few|TRBV6-5
CASSRQGTGSPLHF
TGTGCCAGCAGCAGACAGGGTACAGGCTCACCCCTCCACTTT
>TRBJ2-1|-|-|TRBV5-1
CASTAVGGGYNEQFF
TGCGCCAGCACCGCCGTGGGAGGTGGGTACAATGAGCAGTTCTTC
>TRBJ1-4|-|-|TRBV23-1
CASSQSPISLQSPTNEKLFF
TGCGCCAGCAGTCAATCACCCATCTCATTACAGAGTCCAACTAATGAAAAACTGTTTTTT
>TRBJ2-1|-|-|TRBV7-2
CASSLLNEQFF
TGTGCCAGCAGCCTCCTAAATGAGCAGTTCTTC
>TRBJ1-4|-|-|TRBV28
CASKRSNVEKLFF
TGTGCCAGCAAGAGGTCAAACGTGGAAAAACTGTTTTTT